The TCR beta chain described here comes from a study of PD-1 blockade in classical Hodgkin lymphoma (dated by TCRdb to about 2020). At the level of the whole study: The study used CyTOF and TCR beta sequencing to define a peripheral blood immune signature of response to PD-1 blockade in classical Hodgkin lymphoma. Beyond this particular receptor, the publication reports: The study was limited to a single clinical trial cohort, and causes of repertoire differences, possibly disease activity or prior therapy, remained undefined. Baseline TCR diversity was reported to be lower in newly diagnosed patients than in healthy donors and to be lower still in relapsed/refractory patients.

The sample's time point label is to be understood as: newly diagnosed, previously untreated cHL patient sample. Magnetic negative selection with a Miltenyi CD8+ T cell isolation kit was used to purify CD8+ T cells from thawed PBMCs. To serve as a comparison group for the relapsed/refractory trial patients, PBMCs were sequenced from patients with newly diagnosed, previously untreated classical Hodgkin lymphoma. Peripheral blood was collected in 8 mL Vacutainer Cell Preparation Tubes, from which PBMCs were isolated by centrifugation and then cryopreserved. Purified CD4+ and CD8+ fractions were prepared only for cases where an additional PBMC sample was available. Magnetically labelled cells were depleted on LS columns in a quadroMACS separator, and the flow-through was collected as the purified fraction. The CDR3 sequence holds 15 residues, the cysteine and phenylalanine included. The only DNA kept is the CDR3, 45 bases in frame from the first base. The germline V gene sets CDR1 to MNHNS and CDR2 to SASEGT. Ends trimmed: V by 10 bases, J by 7 bases; bases unmatched to a gene: 14.

Comment on this clone: Its cognate antigen has yet to be identified. One base away there is no much larger clone; base qualities are not given.

Genomic DNA was isolated using the Qiagen DNeasy kit from unsorted PBMCs as well as from negatively selected CD4+ and CD8+ fractions. Using primers that anneal to V and J segments, immunoSEQ multiplex PCR amplified the TCR beta CDR3 regions. A synthetic immune receptor repertoire was used to minimize amplification bias, and any remaining bias was removed computationally after sequencing. The paper's processing steps were these. Custom Python scripts were used to quantify repertoire diversity as the Shannon entropy index. Unsorted, CD4+ and CD8+ repertoires were analyzed separately, except for combined analyses in which CD4+ and CD8+ sequences were merged in silico. This immuneACCESS table, as held by TCRdb, lists in-frame sequences with V and J called but not all clones. Of the missing ones, under half trace to an unresolved V gene in checked studies; the others have no known cause. V and J calls and clone size are as listed in that table; D and trimming were resolved from the DNA. The sample includes roughly 3,300 clones, with 70% observed a single time. About 21% of the sample is in the top ten clones.

The clonotype originates from a human donor with classical Hodgkin lymphoma. Sequenced material: CD8+ T cells from blood. The chain is encoded by TRBV6-1 joined to TRBJ2-3; TRBD2 agrees with 10 junctional bases. The sequence in DNA is TGTGCCACCGGTAAAGAAGCGGGAGGGTCGAATACGCAGTATTTT. Translated, it reads CATGKEAGGSNTQYF.